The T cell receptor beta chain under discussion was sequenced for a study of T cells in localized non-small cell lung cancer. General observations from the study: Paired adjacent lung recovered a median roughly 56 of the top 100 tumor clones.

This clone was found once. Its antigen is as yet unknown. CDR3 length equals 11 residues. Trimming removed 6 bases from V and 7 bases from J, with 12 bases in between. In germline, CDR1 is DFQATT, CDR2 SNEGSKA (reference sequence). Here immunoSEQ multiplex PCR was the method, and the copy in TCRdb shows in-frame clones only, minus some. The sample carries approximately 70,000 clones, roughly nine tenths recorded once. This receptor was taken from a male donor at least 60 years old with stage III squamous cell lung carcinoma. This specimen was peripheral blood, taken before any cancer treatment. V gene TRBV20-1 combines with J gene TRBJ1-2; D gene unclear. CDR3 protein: CSAPGGGGYTF. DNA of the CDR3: TGCAGTGCCCCGGGTGGCGGTGGCTACACCTTC.